This T cell receptor beta chain was sequenced for a study of blood T cell repertoires in COVID-19. Overall study context: The United States, Italy and Spain supplied acute and convalescent COVID-19 samples. PBMCs, B-cell-depleted T cells, or T cells provided the cDNA or gDNA that made up the material.

Clones were read by immunoSEQ multiplex PCR, and TCRdb kept only the in-frame ones, dropping some. Among tens of thousands of clones listed, more than 80% were seen once. The sample holds a few counts of this clone. Recruitment covered about 25 US areas and drew participants whose ages spanned roughly 18 to 90 years. Each participant's cohort was designated according to participant-reported clinical history. Sequencing was done on a sample of PBMCs or T cells enriched from blood (not recorded which). This receptor was obtained from a woman in her thirties or forties with acute COVID-19.

CDR3 loop: CASSLASGSDADTQYF. CDR3 nucleotide sequence: TGCGCCAGCAGCTTGGCCAGCGGGAGCGATGCGGATACGCAGTATTTT. The chain couples TRBV5-1 to TRBJ2-3; the match to TRBD2 covers 8 bases. V trimming: 0 bases; J trimming: 6 bases; junction bases outside the gene matches: 9. This CDR3 is built from 16 residues. Germline assignment: CDR1 SGHRS and CDR2 YFSETQ.